These 30 T cell receptor beta chains share one sample of origin, sequenced in a study of blood T cell repertoires in COVID-19. Clones were sequenced by immunoSEQ multiplex PCR, and TCRdb holds only the in-frame ones, with some missing. Of under 450,000 clones detected, 90% to 95% appear once; the ten largest clones hold just over 0.85%. Sequenced input: PBMCs or T cells enriched from blood (not recorded which). The receptor set was obtained from a woman aged 40 to 50 who had been exposed to COVID-19.

The chain couples TRBV3-1 (or the pseudogene TRBV3-2) to TRBJ2-5; no firm D call. CDR3 length equals 15 residues. Germline assignment: CDR1 LGHDT and CDR2 YNNKEL (reference sequence). The germline V and J ends were trimmed by 4 bases and 5 bases, with 17 bases remaining between them. The CDR3 here is CASSPPEFGWETQYF. The CDR3 DNA reads TGTGCCAGCAGCCCTCCTGAATTCGGTTGGGAGACCCAGTACTTC.

The chain combines TRBV19 with TRBJ1-2; 9 nucleotides match TRBD1. V dropped 6 bases and J dropped 1; count of bases not matched to a gene: 3. Germline CDR1 LNHDA, CDR2 SQIVND (reference sequence). The CDR3 runs 14 residues. CDR3 region: CASRGTGSNYGYTF. The DNA for the CDR3 is TGTGCCAGTAGGGGGACAGGGAGTAACTATGGCTACACCTTC.

About this clone itself: With a far larger clone one base away, a read error is the likely cause. The chain combines TRBV3-1 (or the pseudogene TRBV3-2) with TRBJ1-6; D is undetermined. The CDR3 extends over 12 amino acids. CDR1 is LGHDT and CDR2 is YNNKEL in the germline V gene (reference sequence). The germline V and J ends were trimmed by 2 bases and 7 bases, with 3 bases remaining between them. CDR3 sequence (DNA): TGTGCCAGCAGCCAATTAAATTCACCCCTCCACTTT. Amino acids: CASSQLNSPLHF.

V gene TRBV7-3 combines with J gene TRBJ1-6; D might be TRBD1 (5 bases). This CDR3 has 20 amino acids. CDR1 and CDR2 (germline): SGHTA, FQGTGA. V was pared by 4 bases and J by 0 bases, with 22 bases between. CDR3 DNA sequence: TGTGCCAGCAGCTCCGGGGGGGAAAATGGGATAATCTCCTATAATTCACCCCTCCACTTT. Amino acid sequence: CASSSGGENGIISYNSPLHF.

J is TRBJ1-1 and V is TRBV4-3, with D possibly TRBD1 on 5 matching bases. The CDR3 covers 13 residues. V was pared by 1 base and J by 7 bases, with 10 bases between. CDR1 LGHNA and CDR2 YSLEER come from the germline V gene. CDR3 bases: TGCGCCAGCAGCCAAGGTTTGGGACTTGAAGCTTTCTTT. Translated, it gives CASSQGLGLEAFF.

The gene calls are TRBV7-2 and TRBJ1-6, with TRBD1 identical over 7 bases. Germline V gene lookup returns CDR1 SGHTA and CDR2 FQGNSA. With V trimmed by 5 bases and J by 9 bases, 10 bases remained unmatched. The CDR3 sequence is 15 residues long. The CDR3 DNA reads TGTGCCAGCAGCCTAGACAGGGTTGGGGCTTCACCCCTCCACTTT. Its translation: CASSLDRVGASPLHF.

This clone appeared a single time. A junction boundary mismatches the germline segment, possibly from a read error. The chain recombines TRBV11-3 with TRBJ2-1; 7 bases align to TRBD2. Germline V gene sequence: CDR1 SGHNT, CDR2 YENEEA. The CDR3 covers 16 residues. CDR3 nucleotide sequence: TGTGCCAGCAGCTTAGATGCTAGCGGCTCCAACAATGAGCAGTTCTTC. Translated, it gives CASSLDASGSNNEQFF.

This clone was counted once. The chain is built from TRBV7-2 and TRBJ2-7, with 13 bases matching TRBD2. The J segment lost 4 bases and the V segment lost 5 bases, leaving 5 bases of the junction unmatched. The CDR3 is 15 residues long. CDR1 SGHTA and CDR2 FQGNSA come from the germline V gene. CDR3 region: CASSRTSGRVYEQYF. CDR3 DNA: TGTGCCAGCAGCCGGACTAGCGGGAGAGTGTACGAGCAGTACTTC.

A few counts support this clone. This rearrangement joins TRBV7-9 to TRBJ1-3; D is undetermined. CDR3 length equals 16 residues. Germline lookup yields CDR1 SEHNR and CDR2 FQNEAQ (reference sequence). Trimming removed 1 base at V and 0 bases at J, with 10 bases between. CDR3 in DNA: TGTGCCAGCAGCTTAGGTACGGGTAGCTCTGGAAACACCATATATTTT. This sequence encodes CASSLGTGSSGNTIYF.

The V gene is TRBV5-1, the J gene TRBJ1-1; TRBD1 matches 8 bases. Losses at the gene ends were 3 bases for V and 0 bases for J; bases not matched to a gene: 7. The CDR3 loop spans 16 amino acids. Germline V gene lookup returns CDR1 SGHRS and CDR2 YFSETQ. Here the CDR3 reads CASSSGTGLLNTEAFF. In nucleotides, the CDR3 is TGCGCCAGCAGCTCCGGGACAGGACTATTGAACACTGAAGCTTTCTTT.

V is TRBV19 and J is TRBJ1-2; D remains unclear. Germline CDR1 reads LNHDA; CDR2 reads SQIVND (reference sequence). V was shortened by 4 bases and J by 2 bases, with 11 bases between the two germline ends. The CDR3 spans 14 residues. The CDR3 sequence is CASSNAGGNYGYTF. In nucleotides, the CDR3 is TGTGCCAGTAGTAATGCGGGTGGAAACTATGGCTACACCTTC.

The V and J genes are TRBV19 and TRBJ1-1; perhaps TRBD1 as D (5 bases). V dropped 3 bases and J dropped 5 bases, with 13 bases sitting between them. The CDR3 runs to 14 residues. The germline V gene has CDR1 LNHDA and CDR2 SQIVND (reference sequence). The DNA for the CDR3 is TGTGCCAGTAGTATCGAGGGGCGGGGGACTGAAGCTTTCTTT. Amino acids: CASSIEGRGTEAFF.

V is TRBV7-2 and J is TRBJ1-2, with a tentative D call TRBD1 (6 bases). The germline CDR1 and CDR2 sequences are SGHTA and FQGNSA. This CDR3 is built from 15 residues. With 4 bases removed from V and 4 bases from J, the gap between germline ends came to 16 bases. CDR3 DNA sequence: TGTGCCAGCAGCTCCCAACAGGGAGGGAGCTATGGCTACACCTTC. This translates into CASSSQQGGSYGYTF.

Details on this clone: Within the sample, other DNA sequences also encode this same CDR3. This rearrangement joins TRBV29-1 to TRBJ2-5, with TRBD1 matching over 8 bases. Trimming cost V 4 bases and J 5 bases; bases outside gene matches: 3. Germline CDR1 is SQVTM and CDR2 is ANQGSEA. This CDR3 has 12 residues. CDR3 DNA sequence: TGCAGCGTTGGACAGGGGAGTGAGACCCAGTACTTC. Encoded protein: CSVGQGSETQYF.

V and J are TRBV5-1 and TRBJ1-1; tentative D call: TRBD1 (6 bases). V was pared by 4 bases and J by 1 base, with 11 bases between. The germline gives CDR1 SGHRS, CDR2 YFSETQ. The CDR3 totals 14 residues. CDR3 nucleotide sequence: TGCGCCAGCAGCCCCCTACAGGGGAACACTGAAGCTTTCTTT. Encoded protein: CASSPLQGNTEAFF.

The gene calls are TRBV3-1 (or the pseudogene TRBV3-2) and TRBJ2-1; 16 nucleotides agree with TRBD2. V trimming: 3 bases; J trimming: 8 bases; junction bases outside the gene matches: 7. Germline-derived CDR1 and CDR2 are LGHDT and YNNKEL (reference sequence). This CDR3 has 17 amino acids. DNA for the CDR3: TGTGCCAGCAGCCAGGGACTAGCGGGGGGGCCGGGCGATGAGCAGTTCTTC. Translated, it gives CASSQGLAGGPGDEQFF.

The genes are TRBV7-2 and TRBJ2-1; TRBD1 might be the D (6 bases). Per germline, CDR1 SGHTA and CDR2 FQGNSA. Between the trimmed V and J ends, which lost 5 bases and 8 bases, there was a span of 22 bases. CDR3 length: 16 amino acids. CDR3 nucleotides: TGTGCCAGCAGCGGTATCTTACTGGGGGCCTCCGATGAGCAGTTCTTC. Translating gives CASSGILLGASDEQFF. Full variable domain (rest looked up from reference TRBV7-2 and TRBJ2-1): GAGVSQSPSNKVTEKGKDVELRCDPISGHTALYWYRQSLGQGLEFLIYFQGNSAPDKSGLPSDRFSAERTGGSVSTLTIQRTQQEDSAVYLCASSGILLGASDEQFFGPGTRLTVL.

The V and J genes are TRBV27 and TRBJ1-2; 8 positions agree with TRBD1. Germline lookup yields CDR1 MNHEY and CDR2 SMNVEV (reference sequence). The CDR3 runs 15 residues. With V trimmed by 5 bases and J by 4 bases, 9 bases remained unmatched. CDR3 DNA: TGTGCCAGCAGTGTGGGACAGGTGGGGGCCTATGGCTACACCTTC. It is translated as CASSVGQVGAYGYTF.

The V gene is TRBV9, the J gene TRBJ2-3; D may be TRBD1 (7 bases). There are 17 residues in the CDR3. The germline gives CDR1 SGDLS, CDR2 YYNGEE. V was cut by 4 bases and J by 4 bases, with 22 bases left in between. This CDR3 is CASSRRQGGLTPDTQYF. The CDR3 bases are TGTGCCAGCAGCCGTCGACAGGGCGGACTAACCCCAGATACGCAGTATTTT.

This clone turned up a few times. J is TRBJ2-7 and V is TRBV7-9; 11 bases are a match to TRBD1. Germline CDR1 is SEHNR and CDR2 is FQNEAQ (reference sequence). The CDR3 length is 14 residues. The ends lost 5 bases at V and 4 bases at J; junction bases unmatched: 4. CDR3 in amino acids: CASSPGTGGYEQYF. Written as DNA, the CDR3 is TGTGCCAGCAGCCCAGGGACAGGGGGATACGAGCAGTACTTC.

DNA of the CDR3: TGTGCCAGCAGTTCCTCTGGGGGGTGGGGTAATTCACCCCTCCACTTT. It codes for CASSSSGGWGNSPLHF. V usage is TRBV27 and J usage is TRBJ1-6; D perhaps matches TRBD1 (5 bases). Germline lookup yields CDR1 MNHEY and CDR2 SMNVEV (reference sequence). V was shortened by 4 bases and J by 6 bases, with 16 bases between the two germline ends. The CDR3 contains 16 residues.

The rearrangement links TRBV29-1 to TRBJ1-1; weak D call: TRBD1 (6 bases). This CDR3 region has 17 residues. V gave up 1 base and J gave up 1 base, with 19 bases separating them. CDR1 and CDR2 from the germline V gene are SQVTM and ANQGSEA. CDR3 amino acids: CSVEGASGRGPNTEAFF. In DNA, the CDR3 is TGCAGCGTTGAAGGCGCCTCTGGCAGGGGCCCGAACACTGAAGCTTTCTTT.

The chain combines TRBV7-3 with TRBJ1-1; D unresolved. Trimming stripped 1 base from V and 0 bases from J, with 9 bases between. Germline V lookup: CDR1 SGHTA, CDR2 FQGTGA. The CDR3 loop spans 15 amino acids. CDR3 in DNA: TGTGCCAGCAGCTTAATGGGCAGCATGAACACTGAAGCTTTCTTT. Protein: CASSLMGSMNTEAFF. Full variable domain (rest looked up from reference TRBV7-3 and TRBJ1-1): GAGVSQTPSNKVTEKGKYVELRCDPISGHTALYWYRQSLGQGPEFLIYFQGTGAADDSGLPNDRFFAVRPEGSVSTLKIQRTERGDSAVYLCASSLMGSMNTEAFFGQGTRLTVV.

The table lists this clone with a few counts. This chain uses TRBV18 with TRBJ2-2; TRBD1 matches at 7 bases. J was trimmed by 3 bases and V by 5 bases; bases with no gene match: 3. The germline V gene has CDR1 KGHSH and CDR2 LQKENI. The CDR3 sequence is 14 residues long. The CDR3 loop reads CASSGQADTGELFF. The DNA for the CDR3 is TGTGCCAGCTCAGGACAGGCAGACACCGGGGAGCTGTTTTTT.

The chain is built from TRBV7-9 and TRBJ1-1; 8 positions match TRBD1. The CDR3 has 16 amino acids. Germline assignment: CDR1 SEHNR and CDR2 FQNEAQ (reference sequence). With 3 bases clipped from V and 2 bases from J, the junction kept 8 bases outside the gene matches. The CDR3 protein is CASSFGQGIPNTEAFF. CDR3 bases: TGTGCCAGCAGCTTTGGACAGGGAATACCAAACACTGAAGCTTTCTTT.

This chain uses TRBV7-2 with TRBJ1-2; TRBD1 is a possible D gene (6 bases). Trimming removed 5 bases at V and 4 bases at J, with 11 bases between. The CDR3 has 13 residues. The germline CDR1 and CDR2 sequences are SGHTA and FQGNSA. The CDR3 protein is CASSPRTAYGYTF. The CDR3 bases are TGTGCCAGCAGCCCACGGACAGCCTATGGCTACACCTTC. Drawing the rest from reference TRBV7-2 and TRBJ1-2, the complete variable domain is GAGVSQSPSNKVTEKGKDVELRCDPISGHTALYWYRQSLGQGLEFLIYFQGNSAPDKSGLPSDRFSAERTGGSVSTLTIQRTQQEDSAVYLCASSPRTAYGYTFGSGTRLTVV.

The genes are TRBV4-1 and TRBJ1-5, with 9 bases lining up with TRBD1. The J segment lost 6 bases and the V segment lost 5 bases, leaving 11 bases of the junction unmatched. The CDR3 loop spans 16 amino acids. CDR1 is MGHRA, CDR2 YSYEKL, per germline. The CDR3 loop reads CASSSAPGQGGQPQHF. The CDR3 coding sequence is TGCGCCAGCAGCTCTGCCCCGGGACAGGGTGGTCAGCCCCAGCATTTT.

The chain combines TRBV5-1 with TRBJ2-7, with D perhaps TRBD2 (6 bases). The CDR3 extends over 14 amino acids. V lost 4 bases to trimming and J lost 2 bases, with 13 bases between them. Germline loops: CDR1 SGHRS, CDR2 YFSETQ. The CDR3 sequence is CASSVDYLTYEQYF. CDR3 in DNA: TGCGCCAGCAGCGTGGACTACCTAACCTACGAGCAGTACTTC.

The chain uses TRBV25-1 and TRBJ1-1, with D perhaps TRBD1 (5 bases). CDR3 length equals 13 residues. The V gene's germline CDR1 is MGHDK and CDR2 SYGVNS. Trimming stripped 5 bases from V and 2 bases from J, with 9 bases between. DNA for the CDR3: TGTGCCAGCAGTAGACAGTTTAACACTGAAGCTTTCTTT. Protein product: CASSRQFNTEAFF. Variable domain in full (rest from reference TRBV25-1 and TRBJ1-1): EADIYQTPRYLVIGTGKKITLECSQTMGHDKMYWYQQDPGMELHLIHYSYGVNSTEKGDLSSESTVSRIRTEHFPLTLESARPSHTSQYLCASSRQFNTEAFFGQGTRLTVV.

The rearrangement uses TRBV11-3 and TRBJ2-5; a weak D match, TRBD1 (7 bases). With 5 bases removed from V and 5 bases from J, the gap between germline ends came to 18 bases. The CDR3 runs to 15 residues. The germline gives CDR1 SGHNT, CDR2 YENEEA. The CDR3 DNA reads TGTGCCAGCAGCCCCGGGGGACAGACTAGGGAGACCCAGTACTTC. Translating gives CASSPGGQTRETQYF.